The 8 T cell receptor beta chains in this list originate from one sample, sequenced in a study of blood T cell repertoires in COVID-19. Some clones are missing from TCRdb's copy, which holds only in-frame ones; the method was immunoSEQ multiplex PCR. Of under 130,000 clones in the sample, 65% to 90% were seen once. The sample taken for sequencing was peripheral blood. The receptors were gathered from a man between 45 and 60 years old with acute or convalescent COVID-19.

The chain employs TRBV18 and TRBJ2-1; D might be TRBD1 (6 bases). The CDR3 runs to 15 residues. Trimming stripped 3 bases from V and 9 bases from J, with 18 bases between. From germline, CDR1 is KGHSH and CDR2 LQKENI. CDR3 nucleotide sequence: TGTGCCAGCTCACCCCCGACAGGCTACGGGGTTGAGCAGTTCTTC. The encoded protein is CASSPPTGYGVEQFF.

V and J are TRBV7-3 and TRBJ2-1, with 14 bases aligning to TRBD2. Germline assignment: CDR1 SGHTA and CDR2 FQGTGA. V dropped 4 bases and J dropped 9; count of bases not matched to a gene: 8. The length of the CDR3 is 16 residues. CDR3 coding DNA: TGTGCCAGCAGCTCCCCGACTAGCGGGAGGGCCGGTGAGCAGTTCTTC. As protein: CASSSPTSGRAGEQFF.

The chain is built from TRBV3-1 (or the pseudogene TRBV3-2) and TRBJ2-3; 9 bases map to TRBD1. The V segment lost 2 bases and the J segment 5 bases; nucleotides outside the gene matches: 8. This CDR3 has 16 amino acids. CDR1 is LGHDT, CDR2 YNNKEL, per germline (reference sequence). The CDR3 spells CASSQSDRGERDTQYF. CDR3 nucleotide sequence: TGTGCCAGCAGCCAAAGCGACAGGGGGGAAAGAGATACGCAGTATTTT.

The chain links TRBV5-1 to TRBJ2-5; 7 positions match TRBD1. The germline CDR1 and CDR2 sequences are SGHRS and YFSETQ. V lost 4 bases to trimming and J lost 4 bases; unmatched junction nucleotides: 4. The CDR3 sequence is 13 residues long. Here the CDR3 DNA reads TGCGCCAGCAGCCCCGGACAGGTAGAGACCCAGTACTTC. Protein: CASSPGQVETQYF.

The V gene is TRBV6-5, the J gene TRBJ2-1, with unresolved D. Germline V gene lookup returns CDR1 MNHEY and CDR2 SVGAGI. The CDR3 consists of 15 residues. V was clipped by 2 bases and J by 0 bases, with 8 bases between them. Here the CDR3 reads CASSYSVSSYNEQFF. CDR3 nucleotides: TGTGCCAGCAGTTACAGCGTTAGCTCCTACAATGAGCAGTTCTTC.

The chain recombines TRBV3-1 (or the pseudogene TRBV3-2) with TRBJ2-1; possible D gene TRBD2, 6 bases. V lost 0 bases, J lost 2 bases, and 20 bases lay in between. The length of the CDR3 is 19 residues. Germline CDR1 reads LGHDT; CDR2 reads YNNKEL (reference sequence). This chain's CDR3 is CASSQDSRREYFPYNEQFF. CDR3 bases: TGTGCCAGCAGCCAAGACTCCAGGAGGGAGTATTTCCCCTACAATGAGCAGTTCTTC.

The V gene is TRBV7-9, the J gene TRBJ1-2; no clear D. The V gene's germline CDR1 is SEHNR and CDR2 FQNEAQ (reference sequence). The length of the CDR3 is 12 residues. The V gene lost 5 bases and the J gene lost 7 bases, with 11 bases spanning the gap. In DNA, the CDR3 is TGTGCCAGCAGCCCTAGTATTGGTGGCTACACCTTC. Its protein product is CASSPSIGGYTF.

CDR3 in amino acids: CASSLAGPSYEQYF. For the CDR3, the DNA is TGTGCCAGCAGTTTAGCGGGACCTTCCTACGAGCAGTACTTC. The rearrangement uses TRBV27 and TRBJ2-7; D may be TRBD2 (6 bases). Per germline, CDR1 MNHEY and CDR2 SMNVEV (reference sequence). Trimming cost V 2 bases and J 1 base, with 9 bases left between them. There are 14 residues in the CDR3.